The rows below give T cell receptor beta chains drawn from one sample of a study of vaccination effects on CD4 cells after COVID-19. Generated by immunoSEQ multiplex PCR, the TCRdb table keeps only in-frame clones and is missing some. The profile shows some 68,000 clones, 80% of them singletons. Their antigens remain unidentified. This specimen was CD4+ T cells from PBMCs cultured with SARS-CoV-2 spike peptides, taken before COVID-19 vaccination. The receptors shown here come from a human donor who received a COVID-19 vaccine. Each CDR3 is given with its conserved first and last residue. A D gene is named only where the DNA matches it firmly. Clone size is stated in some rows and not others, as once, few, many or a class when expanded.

cdr3_nt: TGTGCCGCCCTCGGGGACAGAGGATCACCCCTCCACTTT; cdr3_aa: CAALGDRGSPLHF; j_call: TRBJ1-6; v_call: TRBV10-3; clone_size: NA; d_call: TRBD1
cdr3_nt: TGTGCCAGCAGACGTGAACACACCGGGGAGCTGTTTTTT; cdr3_aa: CASRREHTGELFF; j_call: TRBJ2-2; v_call: TRBV7-8; clone_size: NA; d_call: NA
cdr3_nt: TGCAGCGCCGCAGGGATGCTGAACTATGGCTACACCTTC; cdr3_aa: CSAAGMLNYGYTF; j_call: TRBJ1-2; v_call: TRBV29-1; clone_size: NA; d_call: NA
cdr3_nt: TGCAGCGCTGAGCAGGGGATTAACTATGGCTACACCTTC; cdr3_aa: CSAEQGINYGYTF; j_call: TRBJ1-2; v_call: TRBV29-1; clone_size: NA; d_call: NA
cdr3_nt: TGCGCCAGCAGCTTGCGACAGGGGGGGCCAAATGAAAAACTGTTTTTT; cdr3_aa: CASSLRQGGPNEKLFF; j_call: TRBJ1-4; v_call: TRBV5-1; clone_size: NA; d_call: TRBD1
cdr3_nt: TGTGCCAGCAGCGTAGGAGCGGGGACCACCTACAATGAGCAGTTCTTC; cdr3_aa: CASSVGAGTTYNEQFF; j_call: TRBJ2-1; v_call: TRBV9; clone_size: few; d_call: TRBD2
cdr3_nt: TGCGCCAGCAGCTTGGAGGGACAGGGGGCGTCCGGGGAGCTGTTTTTT; cdr3_aa: CASSLEGQGASGELFF; j_call: TRBJ2-2; v_call: TRBV5-1; clone_size: NA; d_call: TRBD1
cdr3_nt: TGTGCCAGCAGCTTGGAACAGGGAAGAAACACCATATATTTT; cdr3_aa: CASSLEQGRNTIYF; j_call: TRBJ1-3; v_call: TRBV5-4; clone_size: NA; d_call: NA
cdr3_nt: TGCAGCGTATCCGGGACAGGGAAGACTGAAGCTTTCTTT; cdr3_aa: CSVSGTGKTEAFF; j_call: TRBJ1-1; v_call: TRBV29-1; clone_size: NA; d_call: TRBD1
cdr3_nt: TGTGCCAGCAGCTTGGCCTCCGGGACAGGTCCAGAGACCCAGTACTTC; cdr3_aa: CASSLASGTGPETQYF; j_call: TRBJ2-5; v_call: TRBV5-4; clone_size: NA; d_call: TRBD1
cdr3_nt: TGTGCCAGCAGTTACGGGTACAGCTCTGGAAACACCATATATTTT; cdr3_aa: CASSYGYSSGNTIYF; j_call: TRBJ1-3; v_call: TRBV6-2/TRBV6-3; clone_size: NA; d_call: NA
cdr3_nt: TGCGCCAGCAGCCAAAAAGTAGCGGGGGGGCTCAATGAGCAGTTCTTC; cdr3_aa: CASSQKVAGGLNEQFF; j_call: TRBJ2-1; v_call: TRBV4-1; clone_size: NA; d_call: TRBD2